This section outlines one T cell receptor (beta chain) sequence together with its context. Participants had their cohort set by participant-reported clinical history. The table came from immunoSEQ multiplex PCR; TCRdb's copy has only in-frame clones and leaves some out. The sample includes about 140,000 clones, almost 80% of them seen just once. This sample is part of a study of blood T cell repertoires in COVID-19. Germline CDR1 reads LNHDA; CDR2 reads SQIVND (reference sequence). V lost 4 bases and J 5 bases, leaving 17 bases between the germline ends. The CDR3 covers 15 residues. This chain joins TRBV19 and TRBJ2-5; TRBD2 might be the D (5 bases). The sequenced sample consisted of PBMCs or T cells enriched from blood (not recorded which). This clonotype was sampled from a woman between 45 and 65 years old who had recovered from COVID-19. This CDR3 reads CASSTILEVTETQYF. CDR3 bases: TGTGCCAGTAGTACAATACTAGAGGTGACGGAGACCCAGTACTTC.